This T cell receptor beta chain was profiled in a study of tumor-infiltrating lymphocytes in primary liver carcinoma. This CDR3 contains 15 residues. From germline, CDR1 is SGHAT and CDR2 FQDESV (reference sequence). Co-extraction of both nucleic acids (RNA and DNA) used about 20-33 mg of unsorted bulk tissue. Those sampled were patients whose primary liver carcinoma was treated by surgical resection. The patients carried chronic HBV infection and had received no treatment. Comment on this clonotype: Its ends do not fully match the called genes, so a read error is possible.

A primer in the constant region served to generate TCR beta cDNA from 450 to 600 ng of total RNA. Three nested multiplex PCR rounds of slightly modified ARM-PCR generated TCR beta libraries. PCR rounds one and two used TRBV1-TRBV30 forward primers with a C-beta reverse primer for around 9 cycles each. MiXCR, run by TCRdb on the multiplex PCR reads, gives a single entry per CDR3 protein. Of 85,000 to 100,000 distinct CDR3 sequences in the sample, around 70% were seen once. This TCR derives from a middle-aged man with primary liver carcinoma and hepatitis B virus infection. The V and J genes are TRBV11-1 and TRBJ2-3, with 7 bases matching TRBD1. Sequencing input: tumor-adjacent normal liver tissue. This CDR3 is CDSSLGRGRVNMQYF. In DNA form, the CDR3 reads TGTGACAGCAGCTTAGGAAGGGGGCGCGTGAATATGCAGTATTTT.